The 32 T cell receptor beta chains below come from one sample, sequenced in a study of cytomegalovirus exposure and HLA in healthy donors. The PCR had 60 Vbeta and 13 Jbeta primers. Sequenced by immunoSEQ multiplex PCR; TCRdb stores in-frame clones only, minus some. The table lists more than 150,000 clones, approximately 85% of them singletons. The source material was PBMCs. These receptors were taken from a woman between 18 and 29 years old in good health and CMV-seronegative.

The V and J genes are TRBV5-1 and TRBJ2-1; weak D call: TRBD2 (6 bases). Trimming left V 6 bases short and J 9 bases short, with 10 bases between. This CDR3 spans 11 amino acids. Per germline, CDR1 SGHRS and CDR2 YFSETQ. CDR3 loop: CASKEGAEQFF. Written as DNA, the CDR3 is TGCGCCAGCAAGGAGGGAGCTGAGCAGTTCTTC.

This chain links TRBV30 with TRBJ1-2; D not certain. The V and J ends lost 3 bases and 5 bases respectively, with 7 bases between them. Germline V gene lookup returns CDR1 GTSNPN and CDR2 SVGIG (reference sequence). This CDR3 is built from 11 residues. CDR3 in DNA: TGTGCCTGGAGCGAACAGTATGGCTACACCTTC. Its protein is CAWSEQYGYTF.

This clone came up a few times. The chain recombines TRBV7-6 with TRBJ2-3, with D perhaps TRBD2 (6 bases). The CDR3 loop spans 14 amino acids. Trimming stripped 5 bases from V and 2 bases from J, with 11 bases between. Germline V lookup: CDR1 SGHVS, CDR2 FNYEAQ. CDR3 coding DNA: TGTGCCAGCAGCCCTCGGGGGTACACAGATACGCAGTATTTT. Translated: CASSPRGYTDTQYF.

CDR3 sequence (DNA): TGTGCCAGCAGCGTAGGTCGGACAGGCCCCTCTGGAAACACCATATATTTT. Translated, it gives CASSVGRTGPSGNTIYF. J is TRBJ1-3 and V is TRBV9, with 7 bases lining up with TRBD1. Trimming at V came to 0 bases and at J to 0 bases, leaving 6 bases not matched to a gene. Germline V lookup: CDR1 SGDLS, CDR2 YYNGEE. This CDR3 has 17 residues.

This clone was found a few times. The rearrangement links TRBV29-1 to TRBJ2-7; TRBD2 might be the D (6 bases). CDR3 length equals 17 residues. Per the germline V gene, CDR1 is SQVTM and CDR2 is ANQGSEA. The V and J ends lost 0 bases and 3 bases respectively, with 21 bases between them. The CDR3 DNA reads as TGCAGCGTTGAAGATGGGTTTGTGGGTAGCGGAGACTACGAGCAGTACTTC. Its translation: CSVEDGFVGSGDYEQYF.

This clone was observed a single time. V and J are TRBV7-9 and TRBJ2-5, with D possibly being TRBD2 (5 bases). The CDR3 has 14 amino acids. CDR1 SEHNR and CDR2 FQNEAQ come from the germline V gene (reference sequence). Trimming stripped 5 bases from V and 1 base from J, with 11 bases between. As DNA, the CDR3 is TGTGCCAGCAGCCGGAGCGGAACCCAAGAGACCCAGTACTTC. Its translation is CASSRSGTQETQYF.

V gene TRBV6-6 combines with J gene TRBJ2-1, with 8 bases lining up with TRBD1. The germline CDR1 and CDR2 sequences are MNHNY and SVGAGI (reference sequence). The J segment lost 6 bases and the V segment lost 0 bases, leaving 7 bases of the junction unmatched. This CDR3 spans 16 amino acids. The chain's CDR3 is CASSYSWTGWSNEQFF. CDR3 DNA sequence: TGTGCCAGCAGTTACTCTTGGACAGGGTGGTCCAATGAGCAGTTCTTC.

This sequence joins TRBV5-1 and TRBJ1-4, with TRBD1 identical over 8 bases. Germline CDR1 reads SGHRS; CDR2 reads YFSETQ. V shed 5 bases, J shed 3 bases, and the junction held 6 bases outside the gene matches. The CDR3 is made up of 15 amino acids. CDR3 loop: CASRETGVANEKLFF. CDR3 sequence (DNA): TGCGCCAGCAGGGAGACAGGGGTGGCTAATGAAAAACTGTTTTTT.

The V call is TRBV9, the J call TRBJ2-1, with 7 positions matching TRBD2. Germline CDR1 reads SGDLS; CDR2 reads YYNGEE. There are 14 residues in the CDR3. Losses at the gene ends were 6 bases for V and 2 bases for J; bases not matched to a gene: 5. DNA for the CDR3: TGTGCCAGCACCCGACTAGCAGCCTACAATGAGCAGTTCTTC. It specifies CASTRLAAYNEQFF.

The chain uses TRBV5-1 and TRBJ2-7; D unresolved. CDR1 and CDR2 (germline): SGHRS, YFSETQ. The CDR3 is 13 residues long. V lost 0 bases, J lost 4 bases, and 8 bases lay in between. CDR3 DNA sequence: TGCGCCAGCAGCTTGGGGGCAGATTACGAGCAGTACTTC. Its translation is CASSLGADYEQYF. The entire variable domain, with the rest obtained from reference TRBV5-1 and TRBJ2-7, is as follows: KAGVTQTPRYLIKTRGQQVTLSCSPISGHRSVSWYQQTPGQGLQFLFEYFSETQRNKGNFPGRFSGRQFSNSRSEMNVSTLELGDSALYLCASSLGADYEQYFGPGTRLTVT.

The chain uses TRBV5-6 and TRBJ2-6, with D uncertain. Per germline, CDR1 SGHDT and CDR2 YYEEEE. The length of the CDR3 is 17 residues. The V end lost 1 base, the J end lost 0 bases, and 11 bases lay between the germline ends. CDR3 loop: CASSLYRSGSGANVLTF. CDR3 bases: TGTGCCAGCAGCTTGTATCGGTCCGGCTCTGGGGCCAACGTCCTGACTTTC.

This chain links TRBV12-5 with TRBJ2-7; 7 bases line up with TRBD1. CDR3 length equals 15 residues. V shed 5 bases and J 2 bases; nucleotides not matched to a gene: 9. CDR1 is LGHNT, CDR2 FRNRAP, per germline. In nucleotides, the CDR3 is TGTGCTAGTGGTACCCCTGGACAGGTACCCTACGAGCAGTACTTC. It translates to CASGTPGQVPYEQYF.

The chain joins TRBV5-1 to TRBJ1-1; TRBD1 agrees at 12 bases. This CDR3 has 18 amino acids. J lost 4 bases, V lost 0 bases, and 10 bases had no gene match. The germline V gene has CDR1 SGHRS and CDR2 YFSETQ. Here the CDR3 DNA reads TGCGCCAGCAGCTTGGGAGTCCCGGGACAGGGGGCGGCCACTGAAGCTTTCTTT. Protein product: CASSLGVPGQGAATEAFF.

This rearrangement joins TRBV27 to TRBJ2-5, with D possibly being TRBD2 (6 bases). Trimming pared 8 bases from V and 5 bases from J, leaving 18 bases between. This CDR3 contains 14 residues. The germline V gene encodes CDR1 MNHEY and CDR2 SMNVEV (reference sequence). CDR3 DNA sequence: TGTGCCAGCGGAGCGGGCGTCATTGGGGAGACCCAGTACTTC. Amino acid sequence: CASGAGVIGETQYF.

The chain is built from TRBV6-5 and TRBJ2-7; 8 bases fit TRBD1. Trimming cost V 1 base and J 4 bases; bases outside gene matches: 3. The CDR3 length is 14 residues. Germline CDR1 and CDR2: MNHEY and SVGAGI. CDR3 residues: CASSYLDRDYEQYF. In nucleotides, the CDR3 is TGTGCCAGCAGTTACTTGGACAGGGATTACGAGCAGTACTTC.

The chain employs TRBV4-2 and TRBJ2-6, with a possible D match to TRBD2 (5 bases). Trimming shortened V by 4 bases and J by 6 bases, and 13 bases separated the two germline ends. The CDR3 is 15 amino acids. Germline V gene lookup returns CDR1 LGHNA and CDR2 YNFKEQ. For the CDR3, the DNA is TGTGCCAGCAGCCCCACACCTCGGGAGGCCAACGTCCTGACTTTC. It encodes CASSPTPREANVLTF.

The chain has TRBV28 and TRBJ1-1, with TRBD1 matching 9 bases. This CDR3 comprises 17 residues. Per the germline V gene, CDR1 is MDHEN and CDR2 is SYDVKM. With V trimmed by 3 bases and J by 0 bases, 8 bases remained unmatched. CDR3 sequence: CASSFSIRTGVNTEAFF. CDR3 in DNA: TGTGCCAGCAGTTTTAGTATTCGGACAGGGGTGAACACTGAAGCTTTCTTT.

The CDR3 loop is CALEGGGTGELFF. The DNA of the CDR3 is TGTGCCTTGGAAGGGGGAGGGACCGGGGAGCTGTTTTTT. This chain uses TRBV30 with TRBJ2-2, with D perhaps TRBD2 (7 bases). Germline V gene sequence: CDR1 GTSNPN, CDR2 SVGIG (reference sequence). This CDR3 has 13 amino acids. V lost 7 bases to trimming and J lost 5 bases, with 14 bases between them.

The chain uses TRBV19 and TRBJ1-5; 8 positions agree with TRBD1. The germline CDR1 and CDR2 sequences are LNHDA and SQIVND (reference sequence). V gave up 7 bases and J gave up 0 bases; unmatched junction bases: 5. The CDR3 runs 15 residues. The CDR3 loop reads CASNVDRVSNQPQHF. CDR3 DNA: TGTGCCAGTAACGTGGACAGGGTTAGCAATCAGCCCCAGCATTTT.

This chain joins TRBV19 and TRBJ2-7, with D possibly TRBD2 on 6 matching bases. CDR1 LNHDA and CDR2 SQIVND come from the germline V gene (reference sequence). This CDR3 is built from 13 residues. Trimming took off 9 bases at V and 6 bases at J, with 18 bases between the two ends. The CDR3 coding sequence is TGTGCCAGCACGGACTACCTTACCAGCGAGCAGTACTTC. Its protein is CASTDYLTSEQYF. The complete variable domain, with remaining parts taken from reference TRBV19 and TRBJ2-7, reads DGGITQSPKYLFRKEGQNVTLSCEQNLNHDAMYWYRQDPGQGLRLIYYSQIVNDFQKGDIAEGYSVSREKKESFPLTVTSAQKNPTAFYLCASTDYLTSEQYFGPGTRLTVT.

The chain carries TRBV7-2 and TRBJ2-7, with D unresolved. Germline CDR1 SGHTA, CDR2 FQGNSA. The CDR3 contains 12 residues. The V end was cut by 4 bases, the J end by 6 bases, with 10 bases between. The CDR3 region is CASSSYLGEQYF. DNA for the CDR3: TGTGCCAGCAGCTCCTATCTCGGCGAGCAGTACTTC.

This clone was found once. This rearrangement joins TRBV5-6 to TRBJ1-5; 8 nucleotides match TRBD1. Germline CDR1 SGHDT, CDR2 YYEEEE. Trimming at V came to 3 bases and at J to 5 bases, leaving 7 bases not matched to a gene. There are 15 residues in the CDR3. Written as DNA, the CDR3 is TGTGCCAGCAGCTCGGACAGGGTAAGGGATCAGCCCCAGCATTTT. This translates into CASSSDRVRDQPQHF.

This chain uses TRBV18 with TRBJ2-1; D perhaps matches TRBD2 (5 bases). Per germline, CDR1 KGHSH and CDR2 LQKENI. The CDR3 is 12 amino acids. V was shortened by 5 bases and J by 10 bases, with 12 bases between the two germline ends. CDR3 sequence (DNA): TGTGCCAGCTCAGTTAGCGTTGCGGAGCAGTTCTTC. Its translation is CASSVSVAEQFF. Supplemented by reference TRBV18 and TRBJ2-1, the full variable domain reads NAGVMQNPRHLVRRRGQEARLRCSPMKGHSHVYWYRQLPEEGLKFMVYLQKENIIDESGMPKERFSAEFPKEGPSILRIQQVVRGDSAAYFCASSVSVAEQFFGPGTRLTVL.

The chain is built from TRBV10-3 and TRBJ2-2; 8 nucleotides align to TRBD2. Losses at the gene ends were 4 bases for V and 8 bases for J; bases not matched to a gene: 12. The CDR3 consists of 16 residues. The germline CDR1 and CDR2 sequences are ENHRY and SYGVKD. As DNA, the CDR3 is TGTGCCATCAGTGCGGGACTTACTCCGGGAGGGGGGGAGCTGTTTTTT. Protein: CAISAGLTPGGGELFF.

The chain employs TRBV7-3 and TRBJ2-2, with a weak D call TRBD2 (6 bases). In germline, CDR1 is SGHTA, CDR2 FQGTGA. V lost 1 base, J lost 7 bases, and 13 bases lay in between. The CDR3 is made up of 15 amino acids. CDR3 nucleotides: TGTGCCAGCAGCTTAATCGGGGGAGTCGGCGGGGAGCTGTTTTTT. Amino acids: CASSLIGGVGGELFF.

The gene calls are TRBV27 and TRBJ1-1, with D possibly matching TRBD1 (5 bases). The CDR3 extends over 16 amino acids. Trimming shortened V by 3 bases and J by 3 bases, and 17 bases separated the two germline ends. Germline V gene data show CDR1 as MNHEY and CDR2 as SMNVEV (reference sequence). Written as DNA, the CDR3 is TGTGCCAGCAGTTTCCAGAGTGGGGCCCGGGACACTGAAGCTTTCTTT. It translates to CASSFQSGARDTEAFF.

The count of this clone is one. This chain links TRBV6-4 with TRBJ2-1; the D is unclear. CDR3 length: 13 amino acids. The V gene's germline CDR1 is MRHNA and CDR2 SNTAGT. Deletions cut 0 bases from V and 6 bases from J, with 6 bases between. CDR3 sequence: CASSDSMSNEQFF. The CDR3 DNA reads TGTGCCAGCAGTGACTCGATGAGCAATGAGCAGTTCTTC.

The chain is built from TRBV15 and TRBJ1-1, with D maybe TRBD1 (5 bases). Trimming removed 3 bases at V and 0 bases at J, with 26 bases between. The CDR3 loop spans 20 amino acids. Germline V gene lookup returns CDR1 LNHNV and CDR2 YYDKDF (reference sequence). CDR3 DNA sequence: TGTGCCACCAGCAGCCTCCTCGAAGGAATAGGGGTGGGGTTGAACACTGAAGCTTTCTTT. This gives the protein CATSSLLEGIGVGLNTEAFF.

The rearrangement joins TRBV9 to TRBJ2-7; D is perhaps TRBD1 (5 bases). The germline V gene has CDR1 SGDLS and CDR2 YYNGEE. V lost 0 bases and J 2 bases, leaving 12 bases between the germline ends. This CDR3 region has 15 residues. CDR3 DNA sequence: TGTGCCAGCAGCGTAGAAACAGGAAAAGCCTACGAGCAGTACTTC. Amino acid sequence: CASSVETGKAYEQYF.

This chain connects TRBV6-1 to TRBJ2-7; TRBD2 agrees at 8 bases. This CDR3 has 15 residues. Germline V gene data show CDR1 as MNHNS and CDR2 as SASEGT. V lost 0 bases, J lost 6 bases, and 7 bases stayed unmatched. CDR3 coding DNA: TGTGCCAGCAGTGAAGCCTGGGGTAGCGGGGCCGAGCAGTACTTC. This sequence encodes CASSEAWGSGAEQYF.

The chain employs TRBV28 and TRBJ1-5, with 11 nucleotides matching TRBD1. This CDR3 spans 14 amino acids. V trimming: 6 bases; J trimming: 6 bases; junction bases outside the gene matches: 4. The germline gives CDR1 MDHEN, CDR2 SYDVKM. CDR3 loop: CASRSGTGGQPQHF. The CDR3 coding sequence is TGTGCCAGCAGGTCCGGGACAGGGGGTCAGCCCCAGCATTTT.

In its sample, this clone was seen a few times. The chain recombines TRBV2 with TRBJ2-1, with 9 bases aligning to TRBD2. The CDR3 runs 14 residues. V lost 5 bases, J lost 4 bases, and 3 bases stayed unmatched. The germline gives CDR1 SNHLY, CDR2 FYNNEI. This CDR3 reads CASSPLAGYNEQFF. CDR3 sequence (DNA): TGTGCCAGCAGTCCACTAGCGGGTTACAATGAGCAGTTCTTC.